Listed below are T cell receptor beta chains from one sample, sequenced in a study of blood T cell repertoires in COVID-19. Sequencing used immunoSEQ multiplex PCR; TCRdb keeps in-frame clones, though not all of them. The sample has under 300,000 clones; approximately 90% are singletons. The sample comprised PBMCs or T cells enriched from blood (not recorded which). These receptors all stem from a woman aged 55-69 years in a cohort exposed to, infected with or recovered from COVID-19 (not recorded which). Each CDR3 is given with its conserved first and last residue. D genes are given only for firm matches. Size is stated for part of the rows, as once, few or many counts, or as a class when the clone is expanded.

- TRBJ1-3 - TRBV30 CAWSVMGGSGNTIYF TGTGCCTGGAGTGTAATGGGGGGCTCTGGAAACACCATATATTTT
- TRBJ1-1 - TRBV7-6 CASSPLPGYTEAFF TGTGCCAGCAGCCCCCTTCCCGGTTACACTGAAGCTTTCTTT
TRBD2 TRBJ2-3 once TRBV5-4 CASSLGGGRSVDTQYF TGTGCCAGCAGCTTGGGGGGCGGGAGATCAGTAGATACGCAGTATTTT
TRBD1 TRBJ1-5 - TRBV10-1 CASSESTGRQPQHF TGCGCCAGCAGTGAGTCGACAGGGAGACAGCCCCAGCATTTT
TRBD1 TRBJ2-2 few TRBV6-5 CASRQGVNTGELFF TGTGCCAGCAGGCAGGGGGTGAACACCGGGGAGCTGTTTTTT
- TRBJ2-7 - TRBV4-3 CASSQDPTTSRYF TGCGCCAGCAGCCAAGATCCGACCACTAGCAGATACTTC
- TRBJ2-3 - TRBV5-4 CASSRPIGGTQYF TGTGCCAGCAGCCGGCCTATAGGCGGTACGCAGTATTTT
TRBD2 TRBJ2-2 - TRBV5-1 CASTPGRANTGELFF TGCGCCAGCACCCCCGGGAGGGCGAACACCGGGGAGCTGTTTTTT
TRBD1 TRBJ1-4 - TRBV27 CASSLKGALKLFF TGTGCCAGCAGTTTAAAGGGGGCGTTAAAACTGTTTTTT
TRBD2 TRBJ2-1 - TRBV9 CASSVSGEGLAGNEQFF TGTGCCAGCAGCGTATCGGGAGAGGGACTAGCGGGCAATGAGCAGTTCTTC
TRBD2 TRBJ2-1 - TRBV5-1 CASSVSGTRNNEQFF TGCGCCAGCAGCGTATCCGGGACTAGAAACAATGAGCAGTTCTTC
- TRBJ2-7 once TRBV6-5 CASSLKSGSGEQYF TGTGCCAGCAGTCTAAAATCAGGGTCTGGCGAGCAGTACTTC
- TRBJ2-1 - TRBV27 CASSLEGRLDNEQFF TGTGCCAGCAGTTTGGAGGGCAGATTGGACAATGAGCAGTTCTTC
TRBD1 TRBJ1-4 few TRBV5-4 CASSYGQDEKLFF TGTGCCAGCAGCTATGGACAGGATGAAAAACTGTTTTTT
TRBD2 TRBJ2-3 few TRBV10-3 CAISVAGGPIDTQYF TGTGCCATCAGTGTAGCGGGAGGGCCGATAGATACGCAGTATTTT
- TRBJ2-1 - TRBV7-9 CASSLVYPSEDNYEQFF TGTGCCAGCAGCTTAGTTTATCCTAGCGAGGATAATTATGAGCAGTTCTTC
TRBD1 TRBJ1-6 - TRBV2 CASSDRQGNSPLHF TGTGCCAGCAGTGATCGACAGGGGAATTCACCCCTCCACTTT
TRBD2 TRBJ2-1 - TRBV19 CASSIVTSGRRSYNEQFF TGTGCCAGTAGTATAGTCACTAGCGGGAGGAGGTCCTACAATGAGCAGTTCTTC
- TRBJ1-4 - TRBV2 CASSAWTFGGEKLFF TGTGCCAGCAGTGCATGGACGTTCGGAGGTGAAAAACTGTTTTTT
- TRBJ2-7 - TRBV2 CASSEGRDAYEQYF TGTGCCAGCAGTGAAGGGCGGGACGCCTACGAGCAGTACTTC
- TRBJ1-1 once TRBV5-4 CASSLAGNEAFF TGTGCCAGCAGCTTGGCGGGAAACGAAGCTTTCTTT
TRBD1 TRBJ2-7 - TRBV27 CASSLQGTGSYEQYF TGTGCCAGCAGTTTACAAGGGACAGGGTCCTACGAGCAGTACTTC
- TRBJ2-3 once TRBV11-2 CASSSLDSSNTQYF TGTGCCAGCAGCTCCCTAGACTCCTCAAATACGCAGTATTTT
TRBD1 TRBJ1-1 - TRBV3-1/TRBV3-2 CASSPARTGGTEAFF TGTGCCAGCAGCCCCGCCCGGACAGGAGGCACTGAAGCTTTCTTT
TRBD1 TRBJ2-5 - TRBV28 CASSPRPGGGETQYF TGTGCCAGCAGCCCCCGCCCAGGGGGCGGAGAGACCCAGTACTTC
TRBD2 TRBJ2-1 - TRBV30 CAWSRGLAGADNEQFF TGTGCCTGGAGTCGCGGACTAGCGGGAGCAGACAATGAGCAGTTCTTC
- TRBJ2-2 - TRBV21-1 CASSKGRKLDTGELFF TGTGCCAGCAGCAAAGGCAGGAAGCTCGACACCGGGGAGCTGTTTTTT
TRBD2 TRBJ2-2 - TRBV6-1 CASSEGGAGTGELFF TGTGCCAGCAGTGAAGGTGGAGCGGGAACCGGGGAGCTGTTTTTT